This T cell receptor beta chain was sequenced during a study of OX40 agonist ivuxolimab in advanced cancers. Study context: Intravenous ivuxolimab was administered to patients every 2 weeks at 0.01 to 10 mg/kg. Study observations and caveats: Partial responders treated at 0.1-3.0 mg/kg exhibited clonal expansion among the lowest measured. On average, a greater number of expanded clones characterised CD8+ T cells relative to CD4+.

This clone was observed a single time. Its antigen is not known. The study sampled blood at baseline, cycle 4 day 1, and cycle 7 day 1. The repertoire was sequenced with immunoSEQ multiplex PCR; TCRdb's copy has only in-frame clones and lacks some. The sample carries some 46,000 clones, just under 95% recorded once. The sequence came from an adult with an advanced solid tumor such as melanoma, head and neck, liver or kidney cancer. The sample was CD4+ or CD8+ T cells sorted from blood, taken in a trial of the OX40 agonist ivuxolimab.

For the CDR3, the DNA is TGCGCCAGCAGCCAAGATGGAATGGGGGGCACTGAAGCTTTCTTT. It specifies CASSQDGMGGTEAFF. The rearrangement links TRBV4-3 to TRBJ1-1; tentative D call: TRBD1 (5 bases). CDR3 length: 15 residues. Between the trimmed V and J ends, which lost 0 bases and 4 bases, there was a span of 12 bases. CDR1 is LGHNA, CDR2 YSLEER, per germline.